The following is a T cell receptor beta chain sequence with its context. Its antigen is still unknown. Profiled with immunoSEQ multiplex PCR; TCRdb holds only in-frame clones, not every one. The profile shows 80,000 or so clones, around 83% of them singletons. This specimen comes from a study of OX40 agonist ivuxolimab in advanced cancers. Study in general: Cancers in dose escalation were hepatocellular, melanoma, renal cell and head and neck. A male proportion of more than 75% was recorded, with mean age approximately 60 years and range roughly 20 to 85. Study-wide points: Also present in some nonresponders was a low level of normalized T-cell clonal expansion.

Drawing of blood for sampling happened at baseline, at cycle 4 day 1, and at cycle 7 day 1. The clonotype comes from an adult with an advanced solid tumor such as melanoma, head and neck, liver or kidney cancer. This material consisted of CD4+ or CD8+ T cells sorted from blood, taken in a trial of the OX40 agonist ivuxolimab.

The CDR3: CASSRGETGNTIYF. CDR3 nucleotides: TGTGCCAGTAGCCGGGGGGAAACTGGAAACACCATATATTTT. The V gene is TRBV19, the J gene TRBJ1-3, with TRBD1 as a possible D gene (5 bases). This CDR3 is 14 amino acids long. Trimming stripped 6 bases from V and 2 bases from J, with 11 bases between. Germline V gene sequence: CDR1 LNHDA, CDR2 SQIVND (reference sequence).